A selection of T cell receptor beta chains follows, all from one sample in a study of blood T cell repertoires in COVID-19. TCRdb's copy holds only in-frame clones and misses some; the assay was immunoSEQ multiplex PCR. Here the sample spans 250,000 to 300,000 clones, more than 70% being singletons. The sample comprised peripheral blood. The receptors originated from a woman younger than 30 with acute or convalescent COVID-19. Both conserved end residues are part of each CDR3. A D gene is named only where the DNA matches it firmly.

CDR3	V	D
CASSKGSSWSEAFF	TRBV19	-
CASSKDRGFNQPQHF	TRBV27	TRBD1
CASSPRDRDTEAFF	TRBV7-2	TRBD1
CASSTRLAGGADTQYF	TRBV9	TRBD2
CASSPPTTRANYGYTF	TRBV5-6	-
CASSSRGAKGSPLHF	TRBV7-2	TRBD1
CASSLRDRDNSPLHF	TRBV4-3	TRBD1
CASSLGVGQGLSNQPQHF	TRBV28	TRBD1
CASIVARQPQHF	TRBV10-1	-
CASSFQGSGNTGELFF	TRBV18	-
CASSSLRGKYSYEQYF	TRBV3-1/TRBV3-2	-
CASSLPPHRETQYF	TRBV28	-
CASRREDYGYTF	TRBV2	-
CAWTIAGANYEQYF	TRBV30	TRBD2
CASSLTGETEAFF	TRBV7-9	-
CASSLSAGGIFSYEQYF	TRBV7-2	TRBD2
CASSQDPVRDNQETQYF	TRBV4-1	-
CASSSSQGGGYTF	TRBV27	TRBD1
CAWSLGHQNTEAFF	TRBV30	-
CASSTGTGSYEQYF	TRBV5-4	TRBD1
CASSPGLAEYEQYF	TRBV13	TRBD2
CASHRVGNQPQHF	TRBV5-3	-
CASSQVEAGELFF	TRBV4-3	-
CASTPRGAIYGYTF	TRBV7-2	-
CASSSRTGGHEQFF	TRBV7-9	TRBD1
CASSLSNRATGNTIYF	TRBV7-2	-
CASSLDAGPGSPLHF	TRBV5-4	-
CASSPSYNSPLHF	TRBV12-3/TRBV12-4	-
CASSLFSGGETQYF	TRBV11-2	TRBD2
CASSPARNTIYF	TRBV18	-
CASSQDLGTRGDTQYF	TRBV4-3	TRBD2
CASSPGGLAYNEQFF	TRBV21-1	-
CAWSVLLTSGRAQEQYF	TRBV30	TRBD2
CASSPGLAGITYEQYF	TRBV3-1/TRBV3-2	TRBD2
CASSDQGLTNEKLFF	TRBV2	-
CASSEFSGTGLGYTF	TRBV2	-
CSVDTSVQETQYF	TRBV29-1	-
CASTPTSGVYNEQFF	TRBV5-1	TRBD2
CASSFGTGSPYGYTF	TRBV5-8	TRBD1
CASSATGSGNTIYF	TRBV6-2/TRBV6-3	-
CASKEASTDTQYF	TRBV19	-
CAIRWDREATEAFF	TRBV10-3	TRBD1
CASSRVYQETQYF	TRBV11-2	-
CASSEGTGIMNTEAFF	TRBV2	TRBD1
CASSQVSRERSEQFF	TRBV4-3	TRBD2
CASSANSPEIGVVGELFF	TRBV18	-
CATSLPIDTDTQYF	TRBV15	-
CASGRTGMNTEAFF	TRBV18	TRBD1
CASSLTDRLNIQYF	TRBV27	-
CASSRQGNEKLFF	TRBV18	-